This paragraph reports one T cell receptor (beta chain). This specimen comes from a study of blood T cell repertoires in COVID-19. Whole-study context: The United States, Italy and Spain provided the acute and convalescent COVID-19 samples. Sources were T cells, B-cell-depleted T cells, or PBMCs; the material itself was cDNA or gDNA.

In the source study's methods: Counts of nucleated cells, estimated from reference gene primer amplification, were obtained. Clones were read by immunoSEQ multiplex PCR, and TCRdb kept only the in-frame ones, dropping some. V, J and clone size are taken as reported in that table, and D and trimming were inferred from the DNA itself. Among about 85,000 clones listed, 65% to 80% were seen once. Sequenced input: peripheral blood. The sequence was obtained from a man aged 65 to 85 with acute or convalescent COVID-19.

The CDR3 sequence: CASSLSGLSGYEQYF. CDR3 DNA sequence: TGTGCCAGCAGTTTATCGGGACTTAGCGGGTACGAGCAGTACTTC. The V and J genes are TRBV27 and TRBJ2-7; 7 bases agree with TRBD2. J was trimmed by 4 bases and V by 0 bases; bases with no gene match: 6. The CDR3 loop spans 15 amino acids. In germline, CDR1 is MNHEY, CDR2 SMNVEV (reference sequence).